The 5 T cell receptor beta chains below all came from one sample that was sequenced in a study of CD8 T cells in Susac syndrome. A quantity of about 0.5 to 1 ug RNA underwent reverse transcription using random hexamers. TCRdb re-analysed the immunoSEQ multiplex PCR reads in MiXCR, keeping a single row per CDR3 protein. Among around 150,000 distinct CDR3 sequences listed, roughly 95% were seen once. The sample consisted of CD4+ T cells from PBMCs. The receptors stem from a human donor with multiple sclerosis.

This clonotype occurred once. The rearrangement joins TRBV7-9 to TRBJ2-1; the match to TRBD2 covers 11 bases. Germline CDR1 is SEHNR and CDR2 is FQNEAQ (reference sequence). The CDR3 extends over 14 amino acids. The V segment lost 6 bases and the J segment 5 bases; nucleotides outside the gene matches: 3. The CDR3 DNA follows: TGTGCCAGCAGTAAGGGACTAGCGGACAATGAGCAGTTCTTC. Translated, it gives CASSKGLADNEQFF.

This clonotype was recorded a few times. J is TRBJ2-3 and V is TRBV6-2 or TRBV6-3; D not certain. CDR3 length equals 15 residues. CDR1 is MNHEY and CDR2 is SVGEGT in the germline V gene. V shed 4 bases and J shed 2 bases, with 13 bases lying between them. CDR3 in DNA: TGTGCCAGCAGTTTCCGGGCCTCGATCACAGATACGCAGTATTTT. This codes for CASSFRASITDTQYF.

The rearrangement uses TRBV30 and TRBJ1-2; TRBD1 aligns across 8 bases. The ends lost 2 bases at V and 0 bases at J; junction bases unmatched: 5. CDR3 length: 15 amino acids. CDR1 GTSNPN and CDR2 SVGIG come from the germline V gene (reference sequence). The CDR3 DNA sequence: TGTGCCTGGAGTAACAACAGGGGGACTAACTATGGCTACACCTTC. The encoded protein is CAWSNNRGTNYGYTF.

V gene TRBV5-1 combines with J gene TRBJ2-3; TRBD1 aligns across 9 bases. J gave up 4 bases and V 6 bases, and 9 bases lay outside the gene matches. The CDR3 is 15 residues long. Per the germline V gene, CDR1 is SGHRS and CDR2 is YFSETQ. The CDR3 here is CASNNRDRASDTQYF. The CDR3 DNA is TGCGCCAGCAATAACCGGGACAGGGCATCAGATACGCAGTATTTT.

V is TRBV28 and J is TRBJ1-2; 8 bases agree with TRBD1. Trimming took 8 bases from V and 7 from J; bases not matched to a gene: 3. Looked up from germline, CDR1 is MDHEN and CDR2 is SYDVKM. The CDR3 is made up of 11 amino acids. The CDR3 region is CASQGAGGYTF. The CDR3 bases are TGTGCCAGCCAGGGGGCTGGTGGCTACACCTTC.